This T cell receptor beta chain was sequenced for a study of a mutant IDH1 vaccine in newly diagnosed glioma (dated by TCRdb to the early 2020s). Study-wide context: The approximately 30 treated patients were approximately 62% male and around 40% female, with a mean age of approximately 38 years. Before enrollment, patients had received standard therapy of radiotherapy alone, temozolomide alone, or radiochemotherapy with temozolomide; most received the combination. Peripheral blood was collected at six visits: V03 (baseline), V05, V07, V10, V12 and V13. Longitudinal TCRB deep sequencing was done for 25 treated patients, wherever samples were available for exploratory analyses. Overall results and qualifications from the work: Pseudoprogression seemed to be unrelated to changes in the top peripheral T cell clonotypes found by TCRB sequencing. Immune responses induced by the vaccine were seen in roughly 95% of patients across multiple MHC alleles. Availability determined which PBMC samples were chosen for TCRB deep sequencing. The authors stated that sample limitations prevented analyses of patient blood samples from being reproduced.

In the paper's terms, the time point label means: baseline, week 1 (first vaccination visit). The meaning of the sample's treatment or condition label: pre-vaccination baseline after standard-of-care therapy. Newly diagnosed WHO grade 3 or 4 IDH1-mutant astrocytomas showing loss of nuclear ATRX were present in the donors. The samples were drawn from NOA16, a multicentre, single-arm, open-label phase I trial in Germany that tested a mutant IDH1 peptide vaccine in humans for the first time. For immunogenicity testing, the blood drawn at visit V03 was used as the baseline sample. Genomic DNA for TCRB sequencing was extracted from EDTA blood using the DNeasy Blood and Tissue Kit. Library preparation used the immunoSEQ multiplex PCR assay. The hsTCRB Kit was used according to the manufacturer's protocol to amplify rearranged TCR beta chain sequences. An Illumina MiSeq was used to sequence the TCRB libraries. In the original analysis: The proprietary platform of the kit vendor was used for demultiplexing, trimming and gene mapping. TCRdb mirrors the immuneACCESS table, restricted to in-frame sequences. Some clones are absent from its copies; in checked studies, under half trace to an unresolved V gene, and the reason for the others is unknown. The V and J calls and clone size come from that table; D and trimming were worked out from the DNA. For this sample there are 23,000 or so clones; just over 90% appear just once. The ten largest clonotypes hold roughly 1.3% of the sample.

Concerning this clone: Which antigen it targets is not known. The record has no base qualities; no much larger clone is one base away.

The CDR3 has 13 amino acids, counting the end cysteine and phenylalanine. The DNA shown is the 39-base CDR3, in frame from base 1. The germline V gene supplies CDR1 SGHTA and CDR2 FQGNSA. V and J are truncated by 3 bases and 0 bases respectively, leaving an intervening sequence of 5 bases. Sequencing was performed on PBMCs, taken from a glioma patient treated with radiotherapy, temozolomide or both. This clonotype originated in a man aged 35 to 55 with glioma. In this chain, TRBV7-2 is recombined with TRBJ1-1, with the identity of the D gene unclear. The encoded CDR3 is CASSLEMNTEAFF. At the DNA level, the sequence is TGTGCCAGCAGCTTGGAGATGAACACTGAAGCTTTCTTT.